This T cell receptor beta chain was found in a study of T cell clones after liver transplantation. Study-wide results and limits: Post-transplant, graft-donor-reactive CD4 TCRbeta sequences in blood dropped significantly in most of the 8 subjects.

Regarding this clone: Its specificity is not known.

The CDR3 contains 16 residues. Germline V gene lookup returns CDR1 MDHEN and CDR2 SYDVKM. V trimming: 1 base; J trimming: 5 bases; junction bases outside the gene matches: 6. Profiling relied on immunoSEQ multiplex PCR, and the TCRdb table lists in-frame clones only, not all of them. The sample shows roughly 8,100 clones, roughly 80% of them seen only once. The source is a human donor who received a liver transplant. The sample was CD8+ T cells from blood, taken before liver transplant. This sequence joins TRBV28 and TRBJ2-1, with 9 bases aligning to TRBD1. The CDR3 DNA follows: TGTGCCAGCAGTTTATTGGGGACAGGGAGTAACAATGAGCAGTTCTTC. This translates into CASSLLGTGSNNEQFF.